This T cell receptor beta chain comes out of a study of blood T cell repertoires in COVID-19. Study as a whole: Nucleic acid was either cDNA or gDNA, and it came from T cells, B-cell-depleted T cells, or PBMCs.

Germline V gives CDR1 MNHEY, CDR2 SVGAGI. This CDR3 contains 14 residues. The V and J ends lost 2 bases and 0 bases respectively, with 7 bases between them. TCRdb keeps only in-frame clones here, not all; method: immunoSEQ multiplex PCR. The table records some 320,000 clones, about 91% of them present only once. V and J are TRBV6-5 and TRBJ1-1; D call uncertain. This receptor was taken from a woman between 25 and 40 years old who had recovered from COVID-19. Sequencing was done on a sample of peripheral blood. The CDR3 is CASSYDTMNTEAFF. The CDR3 DNA reads TGTGCCAGCAGTTACGACACCATGAACACTGAAGCTTTCTTT.